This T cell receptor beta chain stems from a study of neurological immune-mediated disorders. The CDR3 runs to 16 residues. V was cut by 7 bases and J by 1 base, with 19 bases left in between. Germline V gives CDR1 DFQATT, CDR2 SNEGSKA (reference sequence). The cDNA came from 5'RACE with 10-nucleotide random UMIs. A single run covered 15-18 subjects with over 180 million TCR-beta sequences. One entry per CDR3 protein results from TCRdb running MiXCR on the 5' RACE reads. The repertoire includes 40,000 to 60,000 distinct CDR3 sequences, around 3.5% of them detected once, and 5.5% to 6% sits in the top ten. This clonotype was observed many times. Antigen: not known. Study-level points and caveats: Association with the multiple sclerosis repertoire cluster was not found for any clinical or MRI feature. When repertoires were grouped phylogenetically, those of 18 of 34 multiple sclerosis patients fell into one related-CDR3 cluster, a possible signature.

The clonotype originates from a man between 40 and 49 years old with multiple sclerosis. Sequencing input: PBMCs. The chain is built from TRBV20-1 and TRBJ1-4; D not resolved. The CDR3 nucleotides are TGCAGTGTTGAGACGGCAGGCCGACAAACTAATGAAAAACTGTTTTTT. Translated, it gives CSVETAGRQTNEKLFF.